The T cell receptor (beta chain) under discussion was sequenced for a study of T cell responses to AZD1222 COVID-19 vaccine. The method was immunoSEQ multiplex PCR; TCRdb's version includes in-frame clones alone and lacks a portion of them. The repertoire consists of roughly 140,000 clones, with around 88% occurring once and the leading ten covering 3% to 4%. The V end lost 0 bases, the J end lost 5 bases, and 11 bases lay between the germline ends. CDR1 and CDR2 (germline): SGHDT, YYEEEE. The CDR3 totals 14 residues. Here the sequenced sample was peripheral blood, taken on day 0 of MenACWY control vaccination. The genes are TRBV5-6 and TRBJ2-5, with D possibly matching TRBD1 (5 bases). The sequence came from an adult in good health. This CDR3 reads CASSLDRPRETQYF. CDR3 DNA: TGTGCCAGCAGCTTGGACAGGCCGAGGGAGACCCAGTACTTC.